This is a list of T cell receptor beta chains from one sample in a study of cytomegalovirus exposure and HLA in healthy donors. The assay was immunoSEQ multiplex PCR, and TCRdb's table has in-frame clones only and misses some. The table shows about 100,000 clones, with around 74% occurring only once. Input material: PBMCs. The origin of the receptors is a man aged 35 to 55 in good health and CMV-seropositive. Each CDR3 is given without its conserved first and last residue.

V	J	CDR3
TRBV21-1	TRBJ2-3	ASSKALPRGNTDTQY
TRBV28	TRBJ2-1	ASSYFGQSSYNEQF
TRBV5-1	TRBJ1-2	ASSSSGTGLINYGYT
TRBV7-6	TRBJ1-1	ASGQGAQTEAF
TRBV9	TRBJ2-7	ASSVGPGNPYEQY
TRBV27	TRBJ2-4	ASSLVLASIQY
TRBV7-2	TRBJ2-6	ASRAGGGANVLT
TRBV7-2	TRBJ2-2	ASSGTITGELF
TRBV19	TRBJ2-5	ASSGTGWETQY
TRBV7-3	TRBJ2-7	ASSSGLGTYEQY
TRBV7-6	TRBJ2-1	ASSFRYGRAYNNEQF
TRBV4-2	TRBJ1-3	ASSQDPGSGNTIY
TRBV10-3	TRBJ2-1	AISASTGVFYNEQF
TRBV10-2	TRBJ2-4	ASTSGQGIKNIQY
TRBV11-2	TRBJ2-5	ASSSGSGVFQETQY
TRBV2	TRBJ1-5	ASRGQVNQPQH
TRBV6-5	TRBJ1-5	ASSPRDRGLLPQH
TRBV5-4	TRBJ2-5	ASSLGANQETQY
TRBV11-2	TRBJ2-3	ASSLGRQGSDTQY
TRBV6-1	TRBJ2-7	ASSEDSGGLYEQY
TRBV19	TRBJ2-3	ASSIRASGDFTDTQY
TRBV11-2	TRBJ1-6	ASSLELAPPLH
TRBV2	TRBJ2-3	ASRTGLAGGTDTQY
TRBV6-1	TRBJ2-2	ASSVDGAGELF
TRBV9	TRBJ2-1	ASSPVAGGTSYNEQF
TRBV7-9	TRBJ2-3	ASSLVLAESTDTQY
TRBV7-8	TRBJ1-1	ASSPSTGFTEAF
TRBV28	TRBJ1-5	ASSLFKGTGYSNQPQH
TRBV18	TRBJ2-7	ASSGSGYEQY
TRBV7-2	TRBJ2-7	ASSQGQSYEQY
TRBV29-1	TRBJ2-5	SVELGASRETQY
TRBV5-1	TRBJ1-5	ASSLDGQEDQPQH
TRBV5-5	TRBJ2-7	ASSLGDSGEQY
TRBV7-2	TRBJ2-1	ASSLPREGVRNEQF
TRBV5-4	TRBJ1-5	ASSAGTGGRSSNQPQH
TRBV4-1	TRBJ2-3	ASSQVLAPTDTQY
TRBV19	TRBJ2-3	ASSSRDRGSTDTQY
TRBV7-3	TRBJ2-1	ASSEPGLLNEQF
TRBV27	TRBJ2-7	ASSFASGREQY
TRBV6-5	TRBJ1-2	ASIPTLDSNHGYT
TRBV11-2	TRBJ1-4	ASSFGGDEKLF
TRBV28	TRBJ1-4	ASSGQGFGTNEKLF
TRBV18	TRBJ2-1	ASSPRGLSSYNEQF
TRBV2	TRBJ2-2	ASKYGWNTGELF
TRBV27	TRBJ1-1	ASNLRSNRGAEAF
TRBV5-1	TRBJ2-3	ASSALASDTQY
TRBV5-1	TRBJ2-1	ASSLVPGLLNEQF
TRBV9	TRBJ1-3	ASSGPGGSGNTIY
TRBV9	TRBJ2-7	ASSVTGTDPYEQY
TRBV4-3	TRBJ2-1	ASSHTGTSNEQF
TRBV5-4	TRBJ2-7	ASSLVRGSHEQY
TRBV6-5	TRBJ1-6	ASRSGQGNNSPLH
TRBV7-9	TRBJ2-7	ASSPGTSSYEQY
TRBV5-4	TRBJ2-3	ASSLGSGVSTDTQY
TRBV10-3	TRBJ2-1	ASETGGDYNEQF
TRBV27	TRBJ2-7	ASSSRGTTPYEQY
TRBV2	TRBJ2-4	ASSAQGAEGIQY
TRBV5-4	TRBJ1-6	ASSLDWNSPLH